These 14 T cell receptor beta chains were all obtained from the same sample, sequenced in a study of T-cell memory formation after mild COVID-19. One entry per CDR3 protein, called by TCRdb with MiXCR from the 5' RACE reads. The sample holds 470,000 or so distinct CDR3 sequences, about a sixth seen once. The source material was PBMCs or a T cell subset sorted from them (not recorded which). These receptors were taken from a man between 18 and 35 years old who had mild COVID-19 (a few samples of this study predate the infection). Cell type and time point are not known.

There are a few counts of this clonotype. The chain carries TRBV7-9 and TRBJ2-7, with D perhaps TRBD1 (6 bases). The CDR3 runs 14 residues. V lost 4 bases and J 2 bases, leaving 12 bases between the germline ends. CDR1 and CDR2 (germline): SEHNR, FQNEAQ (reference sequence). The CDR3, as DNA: TGTGCCAGCAGCTCACCGGGACACCCCTACGAGCAGTACTTC. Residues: CASSSPGHPYEQYF. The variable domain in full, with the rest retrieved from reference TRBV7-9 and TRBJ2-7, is DTGVSQNPRHKITKRGQNVTFRCDPISEHNRLYWYRQTLGQGPEFLTYFQNEAQLEKSRLLSDRFSAERPKGSFSTLEIQRTEQGDSAMYLCASSSPGHPYEQYFGPGTRLTVT.

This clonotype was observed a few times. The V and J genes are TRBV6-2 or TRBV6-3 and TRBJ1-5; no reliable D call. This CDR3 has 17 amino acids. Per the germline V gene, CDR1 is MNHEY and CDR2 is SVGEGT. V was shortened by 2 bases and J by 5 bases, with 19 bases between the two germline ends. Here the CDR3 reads CASSYPPRQATDQPQHF. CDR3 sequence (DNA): TGTGCCAGCAGTTACCCGCCCCGCCAGGCTACAGATCAGCCCCAGCATTTT.

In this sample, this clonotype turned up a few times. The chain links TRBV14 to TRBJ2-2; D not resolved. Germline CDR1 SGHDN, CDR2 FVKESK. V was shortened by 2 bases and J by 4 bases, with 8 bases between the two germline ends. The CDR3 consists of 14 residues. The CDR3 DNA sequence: TGTGCCAGCAGCCAATTGCAGTTCACCGGGGAGCTGTTTTTT. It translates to CASSQLQFTGELFF.

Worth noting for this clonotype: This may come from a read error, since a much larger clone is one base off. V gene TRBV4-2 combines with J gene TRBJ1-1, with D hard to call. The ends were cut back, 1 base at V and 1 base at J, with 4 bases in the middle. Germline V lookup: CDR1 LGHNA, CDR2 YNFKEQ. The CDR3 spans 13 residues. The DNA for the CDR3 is TGTGCCAGCAGCCAAGCCGCGAACACTGAAGCTTTCTTT. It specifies CASSQAANTEAFF.

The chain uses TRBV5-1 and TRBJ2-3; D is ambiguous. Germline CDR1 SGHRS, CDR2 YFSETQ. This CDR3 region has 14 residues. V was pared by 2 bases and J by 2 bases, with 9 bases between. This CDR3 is CASSLITPTDTQYF. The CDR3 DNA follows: TGCGCCAGCAGCTTAATCACTCCCACAGATACGCAGTATTTT. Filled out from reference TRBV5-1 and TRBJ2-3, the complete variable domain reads KAGVTQTPRYLIKTRGQQVTLSCSPISGHRSVSWYQQTPGQGLQFLFEYFSETQRNKGNFPGRFSGRQFSNSRSEMNVSTLELGDSALYLCASSLITPTDTQYFGPGTRLTVL.

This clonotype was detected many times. For the CDR3, the DNA is TGCGCCAGCAGCTTGGGTCTAGACAGGGGCACAGATACGCAGTATTTT. This encodes CASSLGLDRGTDTQYF. The chain uses TRBV5-1 and TRBJ2-3; TRBD1 aligns across 7 bases. This CDR3 contains 16 residues. Germline trimming cut 0 bases from V and 1 base from J; bases unmatched to any gene: 5. Germline V gene sequence: CDR1 SGHRS, CDR2 YFSETQ.

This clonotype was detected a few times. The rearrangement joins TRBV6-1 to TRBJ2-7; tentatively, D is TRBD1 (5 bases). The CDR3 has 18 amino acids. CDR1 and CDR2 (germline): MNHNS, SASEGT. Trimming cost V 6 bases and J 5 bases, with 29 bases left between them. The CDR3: CASSEYPFKAGINHEQYF. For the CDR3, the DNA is TGTGCCAGCAGCGAATACCCATTCAAGGCAGGGATCAACCACGAGCAGTACTTC.

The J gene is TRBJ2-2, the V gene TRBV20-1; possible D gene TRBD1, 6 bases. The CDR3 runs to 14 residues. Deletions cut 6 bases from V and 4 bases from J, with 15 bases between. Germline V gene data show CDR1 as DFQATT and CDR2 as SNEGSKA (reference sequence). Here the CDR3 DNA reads TGCAGTGCCCTAGACACAGGGAGCACCGGGGAGCTGTTTTTT. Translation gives CSALDTGSTGELFF.

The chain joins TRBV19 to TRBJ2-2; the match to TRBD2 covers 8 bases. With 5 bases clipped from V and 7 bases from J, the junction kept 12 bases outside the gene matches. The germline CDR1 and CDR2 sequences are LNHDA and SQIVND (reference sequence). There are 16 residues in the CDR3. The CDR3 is CASSPRGGSGVGELFF. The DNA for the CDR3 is TGTGCCAGTAGTCCTCGAGGTGGTAGCGGGGTCGGGGAGCTGTTTTTT.

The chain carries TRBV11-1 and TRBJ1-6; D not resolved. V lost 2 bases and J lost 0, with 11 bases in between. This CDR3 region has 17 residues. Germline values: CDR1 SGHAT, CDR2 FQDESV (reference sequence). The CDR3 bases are TGTGCCAGCAGCTTACGATTCAGGAGCTCCTATAATTCACCCCTCCACTTT. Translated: CASSLRFRSSYNSPLHF.

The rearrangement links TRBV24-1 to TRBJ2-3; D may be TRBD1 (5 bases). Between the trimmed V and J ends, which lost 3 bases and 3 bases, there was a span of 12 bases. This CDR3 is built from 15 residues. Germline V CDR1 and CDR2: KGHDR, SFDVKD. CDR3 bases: TGTGCCACCAGTGATGCAGGGCTTTGGACAGATACGCAGTATTTT. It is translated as CATSDAGLWTDTQYF.

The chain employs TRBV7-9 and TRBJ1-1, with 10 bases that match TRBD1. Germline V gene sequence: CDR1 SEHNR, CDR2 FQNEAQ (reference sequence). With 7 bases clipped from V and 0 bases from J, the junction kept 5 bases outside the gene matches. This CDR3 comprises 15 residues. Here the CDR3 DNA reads TGTGCCAGCACCGAGGGACAGGGGATGAACACTGAAGCTTTCTTT. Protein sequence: CASTEGQGMNTEAFF.

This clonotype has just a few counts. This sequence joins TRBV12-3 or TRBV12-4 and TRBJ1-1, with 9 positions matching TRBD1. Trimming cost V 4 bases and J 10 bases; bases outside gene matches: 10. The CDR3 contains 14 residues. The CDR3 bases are TGTGCCAGCAGTTACAGGGGGCGTAGGGAAAGAGCTTTCTTT. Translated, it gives CASSYRGRRERAFF.

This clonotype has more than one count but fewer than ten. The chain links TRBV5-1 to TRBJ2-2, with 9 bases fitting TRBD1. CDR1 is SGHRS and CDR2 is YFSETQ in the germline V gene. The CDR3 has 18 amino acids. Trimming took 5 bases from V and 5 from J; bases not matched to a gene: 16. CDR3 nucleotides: TGCGCCAGCAGTCAAACCACAGGGGGCGTGGGAAAGACCGGGGAGCTGTTTTTT. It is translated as CASSQTTGGVGKTGELFF.